A single sample is the source of the 19 T cell receptor beta chains below, sequenced in a study of T cell responses to AZD1222 COVID-19 vaccine. Using immunoSEQ multiplex PCR, the repertoire was profiled, and TCRdb retains in-frame clones only, with some absent. The sample has some 110,000 clones; more than 80% are singletons. The specimen comprised peripheral blood, sampled on day 0 of AZD1222 vaccination. The receptors were gathered from an adult in good health.

The V call is TRBV10-3, the J call TRBJ1-4; D not certain. Trimming took 6 bases from V and 7 from J, leaving 15 bases between them. The CDR3 sequence is 14 residues long. Germline CDR1 is ENHRY and CDR2 is SYGVKD. The DNA for the CDR3 is TGTGCCATCAGGGACGGTGTGCTCCCTGAAAAACTGTTTTTT. It encodes CAIRDGVLPEKLFF.

CDR3 bases: TGCGCCAGCCGTCCAAGCAGCCTCTCCTACGAGCAGTACTTC. Protein product: CASRPSSLSYEQYF. V and J are TRBV5-1 and TRBJ2-7; the D is unclear. CDR3 length: 14 residues. Germline V gene data show CDR1 as SGHRS and CDR2 as YFSETQ. V dropped 7 bases and J dropped 0 bases, with 14 bases sitting between them.

This chain links TRBV28 with TRBJ2-7; D is uncertain. Germline V gives CDR1 MDHEN, CDR2 SYDVKM. The CDR3 spans 10 residues. Deletions cut 6 bases from V and 5 bases from J, with 5 bases between. For the CDR3, the DNA is TGTGCCAGCAGGGCCAACGAGCAGTACTTC. Translating gives CASRANEQYF. Together with reference TRBV28 and TRBJ2-7, the CDR3 gives the full variable domain: DVKVTQSSRYLVKRTGEKVFLECVQDMDHENMFWYRQDPGLGLRLIYFSYDVKMKEKGDIPEGYSVSREKKERFSLILESASTNQTSMYLCASRANEQYFGPGTRLTVT.

The chain carries TRBV7-2 and TRBJ2-5; D unclear. The CDR3 totals 14 residues. Deletions cut 5 bases from V and 0 bases from J, with 10 bases between. Germline V gene sequence: CDR1 SGHTA, CDR2 FQGNSA. The CDR3 region has the DNA TGTGCCAGCAGCCCCACACCGTACCAAGAGACCCAGTACTTC. Amino acid sequence: CASSPTPYQETQYF.

The gene calls are TRBV29-1 and TRBJ2-1; D may be TRBD1 (6 bases). The CDR3 totals 11 residues. CDR1 SQVTM and CDR2 ANQGSEA come from the germline V gene. V dropped 4 bases and J dropped 9 bases, with 10 bases sitting between them. The CDR3 here is CSVVRGGEQFF. In DNA, the CDR3 is TGCAGCGTTGTCAGAGGGGGTGAGCAGTTCTTC.

The V gene is TRBV7-9, the J gene TRBJ1-1; TRBD1 might be the D (5 bases). The V gene's germline CDR1 is SEHNR and CDR2 FQNEAQ (reference sequence). The CDR3 has 16 amino acids. V was pared by 7 bases and J by 0 bases, with 18 bases between. The CDR3 DNA is TGTGCCAGCACCCTCCCAGGGAGTACCCTGAACACTGAAGCTTTCTTT. Its translation is CASTLPGSTLNTEAFF.

Concerning this clone: The sample has other DNA sequences that encode this CDR3 too. The chain uses TRBV28 and TRBJ1-2; 9 bases are a match to TRBD1. Looked up from germline, CDR1 is MDHEN and CDR2 is SYDVKM. This CDR3 spans 13 amino acids. V shed 6 bases and J 6 bases; nucleotides not matched to a gene: 5. The CDR3 sequence: CASRSGQGDGYTF. In DNA, the CDR3 is TGTGCCAGCAGGTCGGGACAGGGAGATGGCTACACCTTC.

Turning to this clone: Different DNA sequences within this sample yield the same CDR3. The rearrangement links TRBV5-1 to TRBJ1-3; D is undetermined. The CDR3 totals 15 residues. Trimming cost V 0 bases and J 0 bases, with 7 bases left between them. The germline CDR1 and CDR2 sequences are SGHRS and YFSETQ. The CDR3 reads CASSLAGGSGNTIYF. The CDR3 DNA sequence: TGCGCCAGCAGCTTGGCCGGAGGCTCTGGAAACACCATATATTTT.

The chain carries TRBV5-1 and TRBJ2-2; 7 bases line up with TRBD1. This CDR3 spans 16 amino acids. V gave up 4 bases and J gave up 0 bases; unmatched junction bases: 6. The germline CDR1 and CDR2 sequences are SGHRS and YFSETQ. CDR3 protein: CASSGAGTANTGELFF. Here the CDR3 DNA reads TGCGCCAGCAGCGGGGCCGGGACAGCGAACACCGGGGAGCTGTTTTTT.

The rearrangement joins TRBV9 to TRBJ2-6; D is possibly TRBD1 (8 bases). CDR1 is SGDLS and CDR2 is YYNGEE in the germline V gene. The CDR3 totals 17 residues. Trimming took 5 bases from V and 0 from J, leaving 15 bases between them. Written as DNA, the CDR3 is TGTGCCAGCAGAACAGGGGGGGGCTCCTCTGGGGCCAACGTCCTGACTTTC. It codes for CASRTGGGSSGANVLTF.

The gene calls are TRBV7-9 and TRBJ1-4; D ambiguous. Germline CDR1 is SEHNR and CDR2 is FQNEAQ (reference sequence). Trimming cost V 2 bases and J 0 bases, with 10 bases left between them. This CDR3 spans 16 amino acids. The CDR3 nucleotides read TGTGCCAGCAGCTTAAGACGGCTGGCAACTAATGAAAAACTGTTTTTT. This encodes CASSLRRLATNEKLFF.

The J gene is TRBJ2-1, the V gene TRBV9; 13 nucleotides agree with TRBD2. V was clipped by 0 bases and J by 6 bases; unmatched bases: 3. This CDR3 is built from 16 residues. Germline assignment: CDR1 SGDLS and CDR2 YYNGEE. This chain's CDR3 is CASSVEGTSGVNEQFF. CDR3 DNA: TGTGCCAGCAGCGTAGAAGGGACTAGCGGGGTCAATGAGCAGTTCTTC.

The chain joins TRBV9 to TRBJ2-7, with TRBD1 identical over 8 bases. This CDR3 is built from 14 residues. Germline CDR1 reads SGDLS; CDR2 reads YYNGEE. V was pared by 3 bases and J by 3 bases, with 5 bases of the junction left unmatched. The CDR3 DNA reads TGTGCCAGCAGCGCAAGGGACAGGCTCTACGAGCAGTACTTC. It translates to CASSARDRLYEQYF.

The gene calls are TRBV21-1 and TRBJ1-4; the table's D call, TRBD1, has no DNA check behind it. TRBV21-1 is noted as a pseudogene. This CDR3 is 15 amino acids long. The CDR3 loop reads CASSNGDRADEKLFF. Written as DNA, the CDR3 is TGTGCCAGCAGCAATGGGGACAGGGCGGATGAAAAACTGTTTTTT.

The chain combines TRBV7-2 with TRBJ2-7; 7 bases fit TRBD1. V was clipped by 4 bases and J by 0 bases; unmatched bases: 0. The CDR3 has 13 amino acids. Germline CDR1 reads SGHTA; CDR2 reads FQGNSA. CDR3 sequence: CASSWTGSYEQYF. In DNA, the CDR3 is TGTGCCAGCAGCTGGACAGGCTCCTACGAGCAGTACTTC.

CDR3 nucleotides: TGTGCCAGTAGTCACGGGGTGAGGAATGGCTACACCTTC. This translates into CASSHGVRNGYTF. The chain combines TRBV19 with TRBJ1-2; D not resolved. The germline V gene has CDR1 LNHDA and CDR2 SQIVND (reference sequence). V dropped 5 bases and J dropped 6 bases, with 13 bases sitting between them. This CDR3 is 13 amino acids long. Looking up the rest from reference TRBV19 and TRBJ1-2 gives the full variable domain: DGGITQSPKYLFRKEGQNVTLSCEQNLNHDAMYWYRQDPGQGLRLIYYSQIVNDFQKGDIAEGYSVSREKKESFPLTVTSAQKNPTAFYLCASSHGVRNGYTFGSGTRLTVV.

This chain uses TRBV6-5 with TRBJ1-6, with D possibly TRBD1 on 5 matching bases. Trimming removed 7 bases from V and 5 bases from J, with 15 bases in between. CDR3 length: 15 residues. CDR1 and CDR2 (germline): MNHEY, SVGAGI. The CDR3 protein is CASTPRDGDNSPLHF. The CDR3 DNA sequence: TGTGCCAGCACCCCGAGGGACGGAGATAATTCACCCCTCCACTTT.

This clone came up a few times. This sequence joins TRBV19 and TRBJ2-1, with 10 bases aligning to TRBD2. The CDR3 contains 19 residues. Germline lookup yields CDR1 LNHDA and CDR2 SQIVND (reference sequence). V lost 5 bases, J lost 1 base, and 14 bases stayed unmatched. The DNA of the CDR3 is TGTGCCAGTAGTCCGGCAAACAGCGGGGGGGCGTTATCCTACAATGAGCAGTTCTTC. Its translation: CASSPANSGGALSYNEQFF.

This clone was counted a single time. The chain links TRBV7-8 to TRBJ1-5; 7 nucleotides agree with TRBD1. The V and J ends lost 5 bases and 0 bases, in that order; junction bases with no gene match: 10. The V gene's germline CDR1 is SGHVS and CDR2 FQNEAQ. CDR3 length equals 17 residues. The CDR3 region has the DNA TGTGCCAGCAGCGTGGGCAGGGGGGAATATAGCAATCAGCCCCAGCATTTT. Translating it yields CASSVGRGEYSNQPQHF.